The table lists the clone carrying this T cell receptor beta chain with a few counts. Antigen specificity is unknown. These data originate in a study of cytomegalovirus exposure and HLA in healthy donors. Across the study: HLA-typed donors were the source of 86 million or so unique TCRs held in an early data release.

With 60 Vbeta and 13 Jbeta primers, the PCR was carried out. This table comes from immunoSEQ multiplex PCR, and its TCRdb copy is limited to in-frame clones, with some not included. The sample lists 150,000 to 200,000 clones, 65% to 70% occurring once. Study conclusions and caveats: High specificity and sensitivity for cytomegalovirus status were reported for the classifier. In a later analysis, about 17,000 TCR beta sequences were associated with HLA alleles at 0.05 false discovery rate.

The CDR3 has 13 amino acids. Germline V gene sequence: CDR1 SGHTA, CDR2 FQGTGA. V dropped 5 bases and J dropped 8; count of bases not matched to a gene: 8. Healthy bone marrow donors made up the donors. The V and J genes are TRBV7-3 and TRBJ1-1, with TRBD1 identical over 7 bases. Specimen: PBMCs. This TCR was sampled from a woman under 30 in good health and CMV-seropositive. The CDR3 here is CASSQTGNVEAFF. In DNA, the CDR3 is TGTGCCAGCAGCCAGACAGGGAACGTGGAAGCTTTCTTT.